One and the same sample provided the 28 T cell receptor beta chains below, sequenced in a study of cytomegalovirus exposure and HLA in healthy donors. The PCR was carried out with 60 Vbeta primers and 13 Jbeta primers. The protocol was immunoSEQ multiplex PCR, while the TCRdb copy is restricted to in-frame clones and leaves out a portion. The profile covers fewer than 200,000 clones, with approximately 77% appearing a single time and around 2.5% taken by the ten largest. The sample comprised PBMCs. These TCRs come from a female donor in good health and CMV-seronegative.

V usage is TRBV2 and J usage is TRBJ1-2, with unresolved D. V lost 1 base to trimming and J lost 6 bases, with 12 bases between them. This CDR3 spans 14 amino acids. Germline CDR1 is SNHLY and CDR2 is FYNNEI. CDR3 protein: CASSEVRSVDGYTF. As DNA, the CDR3 is TGTGCCAGCAGTGAAGTCCGCTCGGTCGATGGCTACACCTTC.

This chain joins TRBV19 and TRBJ1-4; D is unclear. Deletions cut 5 bases from V and 8 bases from J, with 9 bases between. CDR1 and CDR2 (germline): LNHDA, SQIVND (reference sequence). This CDR3 has 12 residues. CDR3 residues: CASSSGLEKLFF. The CDR3 DNA sequence: TGTGCCAGTAGTTCTGGGCTGGAAAAACTGTTTTTT.

V usage is TRBV28 and J usage is TRBJ2-7; 10 nucleotides align to TRBD1. V trimming: 0 bases; J trimming: 6 bases; junction bases outside the gene matches: 2. The CDR3 consists of 14 residues. In germline, CDR1 is MDHEN, CDR2 SYDVKM. The CDR3: CASSLWDRGGEQYF. The DNA of the CDR3 is TGTGCCAGCAGTTTATGGGACAGGGGGGGCGAGCAGTACTTC.

The chain couples TRBV6-5 to TRBJ2-7; possibly TRBD1 for D (6 bases). Germline loops: CDR1 MNHEY, CDR2 SVGAGI. Trimming pared 6 bases from V and 0 bases from J, leaving 15 bases between. This CDR3 has 15 amino acids. CDR3 protein: CASRDRPYDSYEQYF. CDR3 coding DNA: TGTGCCAGCAGGGACAGACCCTACGACTCCTACGAGCAGTACTTC.

V and J are TRBV18 and TRBJ2-2; 9 nucleotides match TRBD1. This CDR3 contains 16 residues. Germline V gives CDR1 KGHSH, CDR2 LQKENI. Trimming removed 5 bases from V and 4 bases from J; junction bases left unmatched: 8. The CDR3 is CASSGDRVRGTGELFF. The CDR3 DNA is TGTGCCAGCTCAGGGGACAGGGTTCGCGGCACCGGGGAGCTGTTTTTT.

The rearrangement links TRBV9 to TRBJ1-5; D might be TRBD1 (6 bases). The CDR3 loop spans 14 amino acids. The germline gives CDR1 SGDLS, CDR2 YYNGEE. V lost 5 bases and J 4 bases, leaving 13 bases between the germline ends. The DNA of the CDR3 is TGTGCCAGCAGTTCCTCAGGGGATAATCAGCCCCAGCATTTT. Protein: CASSSSGDNQPQHF.

This clone showed up just a few times. The chain employs TRBV27 and TRBJ2-5; D remains ambiguous. The end of the DNA is better explained by TRBJ2-7, so the J call may be wrong. CDR1 is MNHEY, CDR2 SMNVEV, per germline (reference sequence). The CDR3 totals 12 residues. DNA for the CDR3: TGTGCCAGCAGTTTATTGGGCTCCGAGCAGTACTTC. Encoded protein: CASSLLGSEQYF.

This chain joins TRBV19 and TRBJ2-7; 8 bases are shared with TRBD1. The CDR3 runs 14 residues. In germline, CDR1 is LNHDA, CDR2 SQIVND (reference sequence). The V gene end was trimmed by 1 base and the J gene end by 6 bases; junction bases not matched to a gene: 5. CDR3 bases: TGTGCCAGTAGTATAGGGGCAGGGGGCTCCGAGCAGTACTTC. It translates to CASSIGAGGSEQYF. The variable domain in full, completed from reference TRBV19 and TRBJ2-7, reads DGGITQSPKYLFRKEGQNVTLSCEQNLNHDAMYWYRQDPGQGLRLIYYSQIVNDFQKGDIAEGYSVSREKKESFPLTVTSAQKNPTAFYLCASSIGAGGSEQYFGPGTRLTVT.

This clone was seen more than once but under ten times. The chain couples TRBV4-2 to TRBJ1-3; no clear D. With 4 bases removed from V and 0 bases from J, the gap between germline ends came to 10 bases. This CDR3 spans 15 amino acids. Germline V gene data show CDR1 as LGHNA and CDR2 as YNFKEQ. Written as DNA, the CDR3 is TGTGCCAGCAGCCCCGATACAGTCTCTGGAAACACCATATATTTT. Its protein is CASSPDTVSGNTIYF.

The CDR3 here is CASSKRFTDTQYF. CDR3 DNA sequence: TGTGCCAGCAGCAAGCGGTTCACAGATACGCAGTATTTT. This chain uses TRBV7-2 with TRBJ2-3, with D perhaps matching TRBD2 (5 bases). CDR3 length equals 13 residues. Germline-derived CDR1 and CDR2 are SGHTA and FQGNSA. With 5 bases removed from V and 2 bases from J, the gap between germline ends came to 8 bases.

The rearrangement uses TRBV7-3 and TRBJ2-2; 12 bases align to TRBD2. Germline lookup yields CDR1 SGHTA and CDR2 FQGTGA. The CDR3 covers 14 residues. The ends lost 6 bases at V and 8 bases at J; junction bases unmatched: 4. This CDR3 is CASRTTSGGGELFF. The CDR3, as DNA: TGTGCCAGCAGGACGACTAGCGGGGGAGGGGAGCTGTTTTTT.

This clone was picked up a small number of times. The rearrangement uses TRBV27 and TRBJ2-2; the D gene is possibly TRBD1 (5 bases). From germline, CDR1 is MNHEY and CDR2 SMNVEV (reference sequence). This CDR3 is 14 amino acids long. Trimming removed 8 bases at V and 1 base at J, with 11 bases between. The CDR3: CASSQGGNTGELFF. CDR3 in DNA: TGTGCCAGCTCCCAGGGTGGGAACACCGGGGAGCTGTTTTTT.

The CDR3 spells CASSLTSGGAVGETQYF. CDR3 coding DNA: TGTGCCAGCAGCTTGACTAGCGGGGGGGCCGTAGGAGAGACCCAGTACTTC. V gene TRBV11-2 combines with J gene TRBJ2-5; 14 nucleotides agree with TRBD2. Germline assignment: CDR1 SGHAT and CDR2 FQNNGV. This CDR3 region has 17 residues. The V segment lost 3 bases and the J segment 4 bases; nucleotides outside the gene matches: 7.

This sequence joins TRBV30 and TRBJ1-1, with TRBD1 as a possible D gene (5 bases). Germline assignment: CDR1 GTSNPN and CDR2 SVGIG (reference sequence). V lost 0 bases to trimming and J lost 4 bases, with 12 bases between them. The CDR3 is made up of 14 amino acids. The CDR3 sequence: CAWSVQGVGTEAFF. The CDR3 nucleotides are TGTGCCTGGAGTGTACAAGGGGTAGGCACTGAAGCTTTCTTT.

The chain couples TRBV21-1 to TRBJ1-5. TRBV21-1 is a pseudogene. The CDR3 extends over 16 amino acids. CDR3: CASSKGAGGKGQPQHF. The CDR3 region has the DNA TGTGCCAGCAGCAAAGGGGCGGGGGGGAAAGGTCAGCCCCAGCATTTT.

This sequence joins TRBV7-2 and TRBJ2-5; D is perhaps TRBD2 (7 bases). The CDR3 length is 15 residues. V was pared by 5 bases and J by 2 bases, with 15 bases between. Germline V CDR1 and CDR2: SGHTA, FQGNSA. This CDR3 is CASSQGRGVQETQYF. The DNA for the CDR3 is TGTGCCAGCAGCCAGGGGAGGGGCGTTCAAGAGACCCAGTACTTC. Full variable domain (remainder filled in from reference TRBV7-2 and TRBJ2-5): GAGVSQSPSNKVTEKGKDVELRCDPISGHTALYWYRQSLGQGLEFLIYFQGNSAPDKSGLPSDRFSAERTGGSVSTLTIQRTQQEDSAVYLCASSQGRGVQETQYFGPGTRLLVL.

The chain links TRBV25-1 to TRBJ2-2; a possible D gene is TRBD1 (7 bases). CDR3 length: 14 amino acids. V was clipped by 1 base and J by 8 bases, with 11 bases between them. Germline-derived CDR1 and CDR2 are MGHDK and SYGVNS. CDR3 in amino acids: CASSESRGRGELFF. For the CDR3, the DNA is TGTGCCAGCAGTGAATCCAGGGGGAGGGGGGAGCTGTTTTTT.

This chain uses TRBV13 with TRBJ2-5, with D unclear. V was clipped by 3 bases and J by 3 bases, with 11 bases between them. Germline CDR1 PRHDT, CDR2 FYEKMQ (reference sequence). CDR3 length equals 14 residues. DNA of the CDR3: TGTGCCAGCAGCTTGTTGGGCCCAGAAGAGACCCAGTACTTC. It yields the protein CASSLLGPEETQYF.

The V call is TRBV30, the J call TRBJ2-3, with 8 bases identical to TRBD2. The germline V gene has CDR1 GTSNPN and CDR2 SVGIG (reference sequence). The CDR3 extends over 15 amino acids. V lost 7 bases, J lost 1 base, and 10 bases stayed unmatched. The CDR3 bases are TGTGCCTCCACCGCCTCGGGGGGGGGCACAGATACGCAGTATTTT. Encoded protein: CASTASGGGTDTQYF. Supplemented by reference TRBV30 and TRBJ2-3, the full variable domain reads SQTIHQWPATLVQPVGSPLSLECTVEGTSNPNLYWYRQAAGRGLQLLFYSVGIGQISSEVPQNLSASRPQDRQFILSSKKLLLSDSGFYLCASTASGGGTDTQYFGPGTRLTVL.

The genes are TRBV7-3 and TRBJ1-2; 7 nucleotides line up with TRBD1. This CDR3 has 13 residues. Germline lookup yields CDR1 SGHTA and CDR2 FQGTGA. The ends lost 4 bases at V and 4 bases at J; junction bases unmatched: 3. The CDR3 sequence is CASSSQGTYGYTF. CDR3 sequence (DNA): TGTGCCAGCAGCTCACAGGGGACCTATGGCTACACCTTC. Complete variable domain (other parts from reference TRBV7-3 and TRBJ1-2): GAGVSQTPSNKVTEKGKYVELRCDPISGHTALYWYRQSLGQGPEFLIYFQGTGAADDSGLPNDRFFAVRPEGSVSTLKIQRTERGDSAVYLCASSSQGTYGYTFGSGTRLTVV.

The CDR3 nucleotides are TGTGCCAGCAGCTTAGTAAACACTGAAGCTTTCTTT. Protein: CASSLVNTEAFF. The rearrangement links TRBV7-9 to TRBJ1-1; D not certain. CDR3 size: 12 residues. Germline CDR1 reads SEHNR; CDR2 reads FQNEAQ (reference sequence). Deletions cut 1 base from V and 2 bases from J, with 2 bases between.

Comments on this clone: Additional DNA sequences in this sample encode the identical CDR3. The chain couples TRBV12-5 to TRBJ1-1; no clear D gene. The CDR3 sequence is 16 residues long. CDR1 is LGHNT and CDR2 is FRNRAP in the germline V gene. The V end lost 6 bases, the J end lost 1 base, and 18 bases lay between the germline ends. The CDR3 sequence is CASGSASGLGNTEAFF. CDR3 coding DNA: TGTGCTAGTGGCTCGGCCTCAGGCCTGGGGAACACTGAAGCTTTCTTT.

The chain recombines TRBV7-9 with TRBJ1-6, with D perhaps matching TRBD1 (6 bases). Germline V gene data show CDR1 as SEHNR and CDR2 as FQNEAQ (reference sequence). Deletions cut 1 base from V and 11 bases from J, with 18 bases between. This CDR3 has 16 residues. CDR3 DNA sequence: TGTGCCAGCAGCTTAGTATCGGCCAGGGGTAGAACACCCCTCCACTTT. It codes for CASSLVSARGRTPLHF. The entire variable domain, with the rest obtained from reference TRBV7-9 and TRBJ1-6, is as follows: DTGVSQNPRHKITKRGQNVTFRCDPISEHNRLYWYRQTLGQGPEFLTYFQNEAQLEKSRLLSDRFSAERPKGSFSTLEIQRTEQGDSAMYLCASSLVSARGRTPLHFGNGTRLTVT.

J is TRBJ2-5 and V is TRBV28, with D perhaps matching TRBD1 (5 bases). This CDR3 region has 14 residues. The germline CDR1 and CDR2 sequences are MDHEN and SYDVKM. Trimming took off 2 bases at V and 4 bases at J, with 11 bases between the two ends. CDR3 residues: CASSLQGLRETQYF. CDR3 in DNA: TGTGCCAGCAGTTTACAGGGCCTGAGAGAGACCCAGTACTTC.

The rearrangement joins TRBV5-1 to TRBJ2-2; 11 nucleotides line up with TRBD1. V lost 3 bases to trimming and J lost 5 bases; unmatched junction nucleotides: 3. Germline values: CDR1 SGHRS, CDR2 YFSETQ. The CDR3 contains 15 residues. CDR3 loop: CASSYGTGGTGELFF. The CDR3 bases are TGCGCCAGCAGCTACGGGACAGGGGGAACCGGGGAGCTGTTTTTT. Full variable domain (rest looked up from reference TRBV5-1 and TRBJ2-2): KAGVTQTPRYLIKTRGQQVTLSCSPISGHRSVSWYQQTPGQGLQFLFEYFSETQRNKGNFPGRFSGRQFSNSRSEMNVSTLELGDSALYLCASSYGTGGTGELFFGEGSRLTVL.

V is TRBV9 and J is TRBJ2-1; 8 bases agree with TRBD2. Germline V CDR1 and CDR2: SGDLS, YYNGEE. V shed 2 bases and J 6 bases; nucleotides not matched to a gene: 7. CDR3 length: 15 amino acids. CDR3 nucleotides: TGTGCCAGCAGCGTTGGCCAGCGGGAGTTCAATGAGCAGTTCTTC. Translated, it gives CASSVGQREFNEQFF.

The chain links TRBV27 to TRBJ2-3; D unresolved. Germline V gives CDR1 MNHEY, CDR2 SMNVEV (reference sequence). The ends were cut back, 0 bases at V and 4 bases at J, with 8 bases in the middle. CDR3 length equals 14 residues. DNA of the CDR3: TGTGCCAGCAGTTTATCCCGATCGGCAGATACGCAGTATTTT. It codes for CASSLSRSADTQYF.

V and J are TRBV6-5 and TRBJ1-2, with D unclear. The CDR3 spans 14 residues. V lost 2 bases and J 4 bases, leaving 11 bases between the germline ends. CDR1 and CDR2 from the germline V gene are MNHEY and SVGAGI. The CDR3 region is CASSYPRGSYGYTF. In DNA form, the CDR3 reads TGTGCCAGCAGTTACCCGCGGGGTAGCTATGGCTACACCTTC.